This T cell receptor beta chain was recorded in a study of blood T cell repertoires in COVID-19. Turning to the study itself: COVID-19 samples from acute and convalescent phases originated in the United States, Italy and Spain. T cells, B-cell-depleted T cells, or PBMCs provided the cDNA or gDNA that served as material.

In the authors' methods: Reference gene primer amplification gave nucleated cell count estimates. Some clones are missing from TCRdb's copy, which holds only in-frame ones; the method was immunoSEQ multiplex PCR. Clone size and V and J calls were adopted from that table, with D and trimming inferred from the DNA. The sample shows roughly 260,000 clones, roughly 82% of them seen only once. CDR1 is SGHDT, CDR2 YYEEEE, per germline. This CDR3 is built from 16 residues. Deletions cut 1 base from V and 0 bases from J, with 14 bases between. This rearrangement joins TRBV5-6 to TRBJ2-7, with D unresolved. The TCR was taken from an elderly woman with active or convalescent COVID-19. The sample was peripheral blood. CDR3: CASSLPTATPSYEQYF. The CDR3 coding sequence is TGTGCCAGCAGCTTGCCCACGGCGACACCCTCCTACGAGCAGTACTTC.